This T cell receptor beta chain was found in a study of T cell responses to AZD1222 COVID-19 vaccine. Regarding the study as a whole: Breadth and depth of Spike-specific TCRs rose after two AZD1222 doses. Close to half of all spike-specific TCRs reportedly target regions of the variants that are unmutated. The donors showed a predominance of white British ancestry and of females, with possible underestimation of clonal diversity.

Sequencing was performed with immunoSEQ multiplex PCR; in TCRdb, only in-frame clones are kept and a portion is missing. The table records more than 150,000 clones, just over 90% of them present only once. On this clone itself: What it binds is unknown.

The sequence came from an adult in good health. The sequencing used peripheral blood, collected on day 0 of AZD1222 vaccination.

CDR3 amino acids: CASSQELSGGVYTGELFF. Written as DNA, the CDR3 is TGTGCCAGCAGCCAAGAACTTAGCGGGGGGGTTTACACCGGGGAGCTGTTTTTT. This rearrangement joins TRBV4-2 to TRBJ2-2; 11 bases line up with TRBD2. This CDR3 comprises 18 residues. Per the germline V gene, CDR1 is LGHNA and CDR2 is YNFKEQ. Trimming took 0 bases from V and 3 from J; bases not matched to a gene: 6.